These T cell receptor beta chains were read from a single sample in a study of cytomegalovirus exposure and HLA in healthy donors. Clones were sequenced by immunoSEQ multiplex PCR, and TCRdb holds only the in-frame ones, with some missing. The sample shows 120,000 or so clones, 75% to 85% of them seen only once. The sample comprised PBMCs. The receptor set was obtained from a male donor in good health and CMV-seropositive. CDR3s leave out the opening cysteine and the closing phenylalanine or tryptophan.

TRBV5-4,ASSWGEIEAF
TRBV15,ATSRDVGAQY
TRBV11-2,ASSLGKGAISSYEQY
TRBV27,ASSLSIRGPRPYEQY
TRBV18,ASSPQFQETQY
TRBV20-1,SAGGDWTQY
TRBV4-1,ASRGTGSGSGELF
TRBV11-2,ASSLGGREQY
TRBV9,ASSVAGNPPGELF
TRBV4-2,ASSQVTSGTNTGELF
TRBV7-9,ASSLGQGGYEQY
TRBV28,ASSRTSGSSYEQY
TRBV11-2,ASSLDLRMGGNTIY
TRBV5-4,ASSLGGLGYNEQF
TRBV10-2,ASSESRASGMVN
TRBV11-2,ASSLGLGGAEGYT
TRBV6-1,ASSEAGDSYNEQF
TRBV7-8,ASSLVLTGAQNTEAF
TRBV15,ATSNSQQGEKLF
TRBV2,ASRDTYNPEAF
TRBV5-1,ASSLNAKTGELF
TRBV29-1,SVEDLTGIRGEQF
TRBV27,ASSLTYREGGYT
TRBV7-2,ASSLGWTSGETQY
TRBV19,ASETLGLNGGELF
TRBV9,ASSVESGEADTQY
TRBV9,ASSEDGRTDTQY
TRBV28,ASTLGGDMNTEAF
TRBV11-2,ASSLLGGYSGANGLT
TRBV2,ASRGTSDAGKLF
TRBV7-3,ASSRAGATGNTIY
TRBV7-9,ASSPQGEGEKLF
TRBV27,ASSLRRGSTDTQY
TRBV6-6,ASSYSQGGNTIY
TRBV9,ASSHPLGPHEQY
TRBV6-1,ASSTRGRGVRAF
TRBV7-9,ASSLGLAGDNEQF
TRBV11-2,ASSLGGGYANYEQY
TRBV9,ASSVVQGAHNEQF
TRBV7-2,ASSLEWAVGFSPLH
TRBV5-6,VSSLAVAGLETQY
TRBV5-1,ASSLPPEGGEQF
TRBV5-6,ASSLGPSGRGDTQY
TRBV18,ASSRVGAPTEAF
TRBV28,ASSLSGQGEHQPQH
TRBV5-1,ASSLEGQGSYGYT
TRBV4-3,ASSLGQGTYEQY
TRBV28,ASSLPTGYEQY
TRBV7-8,ASSYGGGYGYT
TRBV6-5,ASSLTTSGETQY
TRBV21-1,ASSKEGGQGAYSNQPQH
TRBV5-1,ASSSTKPEGETQY
TRBV23-1,ASSHEGAVETQY
TRBV7-2,ASSLRGSSNEKLF
TRBV10-3,AISDSARGAEAF
TRBV9,ASSVSGSYIQY
TRBV11-2,ASTDWGGRTGVPGELF